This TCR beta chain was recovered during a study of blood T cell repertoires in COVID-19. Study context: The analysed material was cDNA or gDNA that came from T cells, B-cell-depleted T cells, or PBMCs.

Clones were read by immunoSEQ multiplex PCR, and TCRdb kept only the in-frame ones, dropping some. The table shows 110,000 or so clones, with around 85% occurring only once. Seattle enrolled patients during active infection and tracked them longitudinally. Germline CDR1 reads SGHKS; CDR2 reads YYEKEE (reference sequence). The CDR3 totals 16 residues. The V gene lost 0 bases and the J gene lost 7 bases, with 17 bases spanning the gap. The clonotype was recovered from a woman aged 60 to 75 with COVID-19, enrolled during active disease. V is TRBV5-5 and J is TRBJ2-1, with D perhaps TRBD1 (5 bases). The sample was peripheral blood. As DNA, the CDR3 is TGTGCCAGCAGCTTGGGTTGGTACTTGGGGCAAAATGAGCAGTTCTTC. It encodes CASSLGWYLGQNEQFF.